This is a list of T cell receptor beta chains from one sample in a study of blood T cell repertoires in COVID-19. Using immunoSEQ multiplex PCR, the repertoire was profiled, and TCRdb retains in-frame clones only, with some absent. The sample holds 100,000 to 150,000 clones, roughly 87% seen once. Sequencing input: peripheral blood. The receptors here all came from a man older than 75 with active or convalescent COVID-19. CDR3s include the opening cysteine and the closing phenylalanine or tryptophan. The D gene is left open where the match is weak. Clone size is given for some rows only: seen once, a few or many times, or a class if the clone is expanded.

cdr3_aa	cdr3_nt	cdr3_length	clone_size	d_call	v_call	j_call
CASRETGGQTQYF	TGCGCCAGCAGGGAGACAGGGGGTCAGACCCAGTACTTC	13	NA	TRBD1	TRBV5-1	TRBJ2-5
CATSDLEGVVGETQYF	TGTGCCACCAGTGATCTAGAGGGAGTTGTCGGTGAGACCCAGTACTTC	16	NA	NA	TRBV24-1	TRBJ2-5
CASGLDRRRNQPQHF	TGTGCCAGCGGCCTGGACAGGCGCCGCAATCAGCCCCAGCATTTT	15	NA	TRBD1	TRBV7-2	TRBJ1-5
CATSRERLGTDTQYF	TGTGCCACCAGCAGAGAGCGTCTGGGCACAGATACGCAGTATTTT	15	NA	NA	TRBV15	TRBJ2-3
CASSIPGRHIQYF	TGTGCCAGTAGTATCCCCGGGAGGCACATTCAGTACTTC	13	NA	TRBD2	TRBV19	TRBJ2-4
CASSPVGTMNSPLHF	TGTGCCAGCAGCCCCGTGGGGACAATGAATTCACCCCTCCACTTT	15	NA	NA	TRBV9	TRBJ1-6
CASSLRGTSREQYF	TGCGCCAGCAGCTTACGAGGGACTTCCAGGGAGCAGTACTTC	14	NA	NA	TRBV5-1	TRBJ2-7
CATSDTTGLAGSSGGQYF	TGTGCCACCAGTGATACTACCGGACTAGCGGGGTCCTCTGGGGGCCAGTACTTC	18	NA	TRBD2	TRBV24-1	TRBJ2-5
CATSDPRDRPYEQYF	TGTGCCACCAGTGATCCCCGGGACAGGCCCTACGAGCAGTACTTC	15	NA	TRBD1	TRBV24-1	TRBJ2-7
CASTLLRLPNEQFF	TGTGCCAGCACCCTCCTGCGGCTTCCCAATGAGCAGTTCTTC	14	NA	NA	TRBV5-6	TRBJ2-1
CASSLASGGTEAFF	TGCGCCAGCAGCTTGGCCTCGGGGGGCACTGAAGCTTTCTTT	14	few	NA	TRBV5-1	TRBJ1-1
CASSLSGQGGDYGYTF	TGTGCCAGCAGCTTATCAGGACAGGGCGGTGACTATGGCTACACCTTC	16	NA	TRBD1	TRBV7-8	TRBJ1-2
CASSLWGEVSYNEQFF	TGTGCCAGCAGCTTGTGGGGGGAGGTTTCCTACAATGAGCAGTTCTTC	16	NA	NA	TRBV7-8	TRBJ2-1
CASSLGGRSNYGYTF	TGTGCCAGCAGCTTAGGGGGCAGGTCTAACTATGGCTACACCTTC	15	NA	TRBD1	TRBV5-6	TRBJ1-2
CASRPTPPCGLYEQYF	TGCGCCAGCAGACCGACACCCCCATGCGGACTCTACGAGCAGTACTTC	16	few	NA	TRBV10-1	TRBJ2-7
CASSPGRGGGTDTQYF	TGTGCCAGCAGCCCTGGTAGGGGCGGGGGCACAGATACGCAGTATTTT	16	NA	NA	TRBV7-2	TRBJ2-3
CASSLTTGVNYGYTF	TGCGCCAGCAGCTTGACAACAGGGGTTAACTATGGCTACACCTTC	15	NA	TRBD1	TRBV5-1	TRBJ1-2
CASGKDMPAYEQYF	TGCGCCAGCGGAAAGGACATGCCGGCCTACGAGCAGTACTTC	14	NA	NA	TRBV23-1	TRBJ2-7
CASSQEGAFQEQYF	TGTGCCAGCAGCCAAGAAGGGGCCTTTCAGGAGCAGTACTTC	14	NA	NA	TRBV3-1/TRBV3-2	TRBJ2-7
CASSQGGPMETQYF	TGTGCCAGCAGCCAAGGGGGGCCGATGGAGACCCAGTACTTC	14	NA	NA	TRBV3-1/TRBV3-2	TRBJ2-5
CASSLRRGGDTSEKLFF	TGTGCCAGCAGCCTCAGAAGGGGGGGGGACACCTCTGAAAAACTGTTTTTT	17	NA	NA	TRBV4-2	TRBJ1-4
CASSRDREAFF	TGTGCCAGCTCGAGAGACAGAGAAGCTTTCTTT	11	NA	NA	TRBV18	TRBJ1-1
CASSWRGGWEQFF	TGTGCCAGCAGCTGGCGGGGGGGCTGGGAGCAGTTCTTC	13	NA	TRBD2	TRBV11-2	TRBJ2-1
CAWTGQSNSPLHF	TGTGCCTGGACGGGACAAAGTAATTCACCCCTCCACTTT	13	once	NA	TRBV30	TRBJ1-6
CATSARTGGNGYTF	TGTGCCACCAGCGCCCGGACAGGGGGGAATGGCTACACCTTC	14	NA	TRBD1	TRBV15	TRBJ1-2
CASSYFRQVNYNEQFF	TGTGCCAGCAGTTACTTCCGACAGGTAAACTACAATGAGCAGTTCTTC	16	NA	NA	TRBV6-5	TRBJ2-1
CASSQFKGLWETQYF	TGTGCCAGCAGCCAATTTAAGGGGTTGTGGGAGACCCAGTACTTC	15	NA	NA	TRBV4-2	TRBJ2-5
CASSDQTGTYEQYF	TGTGCCAGCAGCGACCAGACAGGGACCTACGAGCAGTACTTC	14	NA	TRBD1	TRBV25-1	TRBJ2-7
CASSSADRPKAFF	TGTGCCAGCAGTTCGGCGGACAGGCCAAAAGCTTTCTTT	13	NA	TRBD1	TRBV27	TRBJ1-1
CASSPQGSSTEAFF	TGTGCCAGCAGCCCACAGGGGAGCTCCACTGAAGCTTTCTTT	14	NA	TRBD1	TRBV11-2	TRBJ1-1
CASSPSAAGLQGEQFF	TGCGCCAGCAGCCCCTCGGCGGCGGGGCTTCAAGGGGAGCAGTTCTTC	16	once	NA	TRBV5-1	TRBJ2-1
CATSRNQGVDEKLFF	TGTGCCACCAGCAGGAATCAAGGGGTTGATGAAAAACTGTTTTTT	15	NA	NA	TRBV15	TRBJ1-4
CASSQREAGGNEQFF	TGTGCCAGCAGCCAAAGGGAGGCAGGGGGGAATGAGCAGTTCTTC	15	NA	NA	TRBV3-1/TRBV3-2	TRBJ2-1
CASSPRGGFYEQYF	TGTGCCAGCAGCCCTAGGGGTGGATTCTACGAGCAGTACTTC	14	NA	NA	TRBV9	TRBJ2-7
CASSQDGGVWETQYF	TGTGCCAGCAGCCAAGACGGGGGGGTGTGGGAGACCCAGTACTTC	15	NA	TRBD2	TRBV3-1/TRBV3-2	TRBJ2-5
CASSPAGGSEETQYF	TGTGCCAGCAGTCCAGCTGGGGGGAGTGAGGAGACCCAGTACTTC	15	NA	NA	TRBV2	TRBJ2-5
CASSRDFGTRGGTQYF	TGCGCCAGCAGCCGGGACTTCGGGACTCGTGGGGGAACGCAGTATTTT	16	NA	NA	TRBV5-1	TRBJ2-3
CSVTSLIRAKNIQYF	TGCAGCGTGACTAGCCTGATAAGAGCCAAAAACATTCAGTACTTC	15	NA	TRBD2	TRBV29-1	TRBJ2-4
CASSSRPGGTYPTDTQYF	TGTGCCAGCAGCTCGAGGCCGGGGGGGACATATCCTACAGATACGCAGTATTTT	18	NA	TRBD2	TRBV9	TRBJ2-3
CASRFTGGRMEPQHF	TGTGCCAGCAGGTTCACAGGGGGCAGGATGGAGCCCCAGCATTTT	15	NA	TRBD1	TRBV2	TRBJ1-5
CARSESRSGGGTGELFF	TGCGCCCGCAGTGAGTCGAGAAGCGGGGGGGGGACCGGGGAGCTGTTTTTT	17	NA	TRBD2	TRBV10-2	TRBJ2-2
CASSLVWGAWETQYF	TGTGCCAGCAGCTTGGTATGGGGAGCTTGGGAGACCCAGTACTTC	15	NA	NA	TRBV5-6	TRBJ2-5
CASSPNREGNSPLHF	TGTGCCAGCAGCCCCAACAGGGAGGGTAATTCACCCCTCCACTTT	15	many	NA	TRBV7-6	TRBJ1-6
CASGRYGGGADNEQFF	TGTGCCAGCGGAAGGTACGGGGGGGGCGCAGACAATGAGCAGTTCTTC	16	once	TRBD2	TRBV27	TRBJ2-1
CASSLLQGNTIYF	TGTGCCAGCAGCTTGTTACAGGGAAACACCATATATTTT	13	NA	NA	TRBV5-6	TRBJ1-3
CASSTTSGGDTQYF	TGTGCCAGCAGCACGACTAGCGGGGGAGATACGCAGTATTTT	14	NA	TRBD2	TRBV2	TRBJ2-3
CASSETRDREGDGYTF	TGTGCCAGCAGTGAAACACGGGACAGGGAAGGGGATGGCTACACCTTC	16	NA	TRBD1	TRBV2	TRBJ1-2
CASSLAYRGRQPEAFF	TGTGCCAGCAGCTTAGCCTACAGGGGACGGCAGCCTGAAGCTTTCTTT	16	NA	TRBD1	TRBV11-2	TRBJ1-1
CASSATGGYGYTF	TGTGCCAGCAGCGCTACAGGGGGCTATGGCTACACCTTC	13	NA	TRBD1	TRBV16	TRBJ1-2